These T cell receptor beta chains were read from a single sample in a study of identical twins. TCRdb recomputed calls from the 5' RACE reads with MiXCR, one row per CDR3 protein. The data show 500,000 to 650,000 distinct CDR3 sequences, approximately 20% seen once. This sample was also put to use in a study of yellow fever vaccine responses in identical twins.

What was sequenced was CD4+ T cells sorted from blood. All receptors derive from a woman aged 18-35 years in good health. Both conserved end residues are part of each CDR3. D genes are given only for firm matches. Clone size is not always given. Where it is, it says once, few, many or a class for expanded clones.

>-|few|TRBV20-1|TRBJ2-5
CSAPPVLSNRETQYF
TGCAGTGCTCCCCCCGTCTTGAGCAACCGAGAGACCCAGTACTTC
>-|-|TRBV29-1|TRBJ1-5
CSVFKDGVNQPQHF
TGCAGCGTTTTTAAGGACGGCGTCAATCAGCCCCAGCATTTT
>-|few|TRBV24-1|TRBJ2-7
CATSDSASAVPYEQYF
TGTGCCACCAGTGATTCTGCCTCGGCAGTCCCTTACGAGCAGTACTTC
>TRBD1|-|TRBV27|TRBJ1-6
CASSPGQGIAPLHF
TGTGCCAGCAGTCCGGGACAGGGGATCGCACCCCTCCACTTT
>TRBD1|few|TRBV6-5|TRBJ1-1
CASSYRTGRTEAFF
TGTGCCAGCAGTTATCGGACAGGGAGGACTGAAGCTTTCTTT
>TRBD2|few|TRBV9|TRBJ2-1
CASSAGLADYNEQFF
TGTGCCAGCAGCGCCGGACTAGCGGATTACAATGAGCAGTTCTTC
>-|-|TRBV10-3|TRBJ1-6
CAIKRQEPDNSPLHF
TGTGCCATCAAAAGACAGGAGCCCGATAATTCACCCCTCCACTTT
>TRBD2|-|TRBV20-1|TRBJ2-1
CSARDSGSPYNEQFF
TGCAGTGCTAGGGATAGCGGGAGCCCCTACAATGAGCAGTTCTTC
>TRBD2|once|TRBV7-9|TRBJ2-1
CASSSTGGANEQFF
TGTGCCAGCAGCTCAACGGGAGGCGCGAATGAGCAGTTCTTC
>TRBD2|-|TRBV10-3|TRBJ2-7
CAIGREGSEQYF
TGTGCCATCGGTAGGGAGGGGAGCGAGCAGTACTTC
>TRBD2|-|TRBV4-1|TRBJ2-1
CASSQEFTSGIGSYNEQFF
TGCGCCAGCAGCCAAGAGTTTACTAGCGGGATAGGCTCCTACAATGAGCAGTTCTTC
>-|-|TRBV5-1|TRBJ2-1
CASSLGAGPSDEQFF
TGCGCCAGCAGCTTGGGAGCAGGGCCGTCGGATGAGCAGTTCTTC
>-|few|TRBV5-1|TRBJ2-5
CASSLSSAETQYF
TGCGCCAGCAGCTTGTCTTCGGCCGAGACCCAGTACTTC
>-|few|TRBV5-1|TRBJ2-2
CASSSVAGAAYFTGELFF
TGCGCCAGCAGCAGTGTGGCCGGGGCTGCTTATTTCACCGGGGAGCTGTTTTTT
>TRBD2|-|TRBV7-3|TRBJ2-3
CASSPGLAGRGDTQYF
TGTGCCAGCAGCCCTGGACTAGCGGGGAGGGGAGATACGCAGTATTTT
>-|few|TRBV5-1|TRBJ2-3
CASSPNPGGFTDTQYF
TGCGCCAGCAGCCCCAACCCCGGGGGTTTCACAGATACGCAGTATTTT
>-|few|TRBV29-1|TRBJ2-7
CSVAGGVGYEQYF
TGCAGCGTTGCTGGGGGAGTCGGTTACGAGCAGTACTTC
>-|few|TRBV27|TRBJ1-2
CASSLSRDSTGYTF
TGTGCCAGCAGTTTATCGCGGGATTCGACTGGCTACACCTTC
>TRBD2|few|TRBV5-1|TRBJ2-3
CASSPRGTSGSPQRDTQYF
TGCGCCAGCAGTCCCCGAGGAACTAGCGGGAGTCCCCAGAGAGATACGCAGTATTTT
>TRBD2|-|TRBV12-3/TRBV12-4|TRBJ2-5
CASSFGGRGETQYF
TGTGCCAGCAGTTTTGGCGGGAGAGGAGAGACCCAGTACTTC
>TRBD1|-|TRBV15|TRBJ2-1
CATSRDIGQGAGEQFF
TGTGCCACCAGCAGAGATATCGGGCAGGGGGCGGGTGAGCAGTTCTTC
>TRBD2|-|TRBV5-1|TRBJ2-2
CASNPLAGDTGELFF
TGCGCCAGCAACCCGCTAGCGGGAGATACCGGGGAGCTGTTTTTT
>-|few|TRBV15|TRBJ2-5
CATSRVGTQYF
TGTGCCACCAGCAGAGTCGGGACCCAGTACTTC
>-|-|TRBV6-1|TRBJ2-1
CASSPDFSYNEQFF
TGTGCCAGCAGCCCTGACTTCTCCTACAATGAGCAGTTCTTC
>-|-|TRBV19|TRBJ1-1
CASSIGQGRSTEAFF
TGTGCCAGTAGTATTGGTCAGGGAAGAAGCACTGAAGCTTTCTTT
>-|-|TRBV7-9|TRBJ2-6
CASSLSLGGANVLTF
TGTGCCAGCAGCCTTTCACTGGGCGGGGCCAACGTCCTGACTTTC
>TRBD2|-|TRBV10-2|TRBJ2-1
CASSESGLAGDKWEFF
TGCGCCAGCAGTGAGTCTGGACTAGCGGGAGATAAATGGGAGTTCTTC
>-|-|TRBV10-3|TRBJ2-3
CASHDSDTQYF
TGTGCCAGCCATGACTCAGATACGCAGTATTTT
>-|-|TRBV7-7|TRBJ2-3
CASSLAPFTDTQYF
TGTGCCAGCAGCTTAGCGCCTTTTACAGATACGCAGTATTTT
>-|many|TRBV3-1|TRBJ2-7
CASSQDRGYEQYF
TGTGCCAGCAGCCAAGATAGGGGATACGAGCAGTACTTC
>TRBD1|few|TRBV5-1|TRBJ2-1
CASRPGTGGLNEQFF
TGCGCCAGCAGGCCCGGGACAGGGGGCCTCAATGAGCAGTTCTTC
>-|-|TRBV7-2|TRBJ1-1
CASSLYRGGVTEAFF
TGTGCCAGCAGCTTATATCGGGGAGGAGTTACTGAAGCTTTCTTT
>-|few|TRBV18|TRBJ2-7
CASSPSPNSDEQYF
TGTGCCAGCTCACCCAGTCCAAATAGTGACGAGCAGTACTTC
>-|few|TRBV5-1|TRBJ2-5
CASSTGQETQYF
TGCGCCAGCAGCACAGGGCAAGAGACCCAGTACTTC
>-|few|TRBV29-1|TRBJ2-5
CSSDGETQYF
TGCAGCTCGGATGGGGAGACCCAGTACTTC
>-|-|TRBV28|TRBJ1-3
CASRPKGLPGNTIYF
TGTGCCAGCAGACCAAAAGGCCTGCCTGGAAACACCATATATTTT
>-|-|TRBV6-5|TRBJ2-7
CASSSAGPEYEQYF
TGTGCCAGCAGTTCCGCGGGTCCGGAGTACGAGCAGTACTTC
>-|-|TRBV20-1|TRBJ2-5
CSAVGPYQETQYF
TGCAGTGCCGTAGGTCCGTACCAAGAGACCCAGTACTTC
>-|-|TRBV15|TRBJ1-1
CATSRVGNTEFKFF
TGTGCCACCAGCAGAGTCGGGAACACTGAGTTTAAATTCTTT
>TRBD2|few|TRBV6-4|TRBJ2-5
CASSVAGGPGETQYF
TGTGCCAGCAGTGTGGCGGGAGGGCCAGGAGAGACCCAGTACTTC
>-|few|TRBV14|TRBJ2-1
CASSPTPHEQFF
TGTGCCAGCAGCCCTACACCCCATGAGCAGTTCTTC
>-|few|TRBV4-1|TRBJ1-5
CASSLERPDQPQHF
TGCGCCAGCAGCCTAGAAAGGCCAGATCAGCCCCAGCATTTT
>-|-|TRBV28|TRBJ2-1
CASRTVANEQFF
TGTGCCAGCAGGACCGTTGCCAATGAGCAGTTCTTC
>-|-|TRBV3-1|TRBJ1-2
CASSPKGGYGYTF
TGTGCCAGCAGCCCCAAAGGGGGATATGGCTACACCTTC
>TRBD2|-|TRBV20-1|TRBJ2-7
CSAVRTSASYEQYF
TGCAGTGCTGTCCGGACTAGCGCCTCCTACGAGCAGTACTTC
>TRBD1|few|TRBV2|TRBJ1-1
CASSEERDRDYTEAFF
TGTGCCAGCAGTGAAGAGCGGGACAGGGATTACACTGAAGCTTTCTTT
>TRBD2|-|TRBV3-1|TRBJ2-7
CASSPQGLAGSLEQYF
TGTGCCAGCAGCCCCCAGGGACTAGCGGGATCTCTTGAGCAGTACTTC
>TRBD1|few|TRBV9|TRBJ2-5
CASGRTGGEETQYF
TGTGCCAGCGGCAGGACAGGGGGCGAAGAGACCCAGTACTTC
>TRBD2|few|TRBV5-1|TRBJ2-2
CASSPLAGPNTGELFF
TGCGCCAGCAGTCCCTTAGCGGGGCCAAACACCGGGGAGCTGTTTTTT
>-|-|TRBV28|TRBJ1-2
CASSLSYGFPYGYTF
TGTGCCAGCAGTTTATCTTACGGGTTCCCCTATGGCTACACCTTC
>-|many|TRBV28|TRBJ2-7
CASSLSTYEQYF
TGTGCCAGCAGTTTGAGCACCTACGAGCAGTACTTC
>-|-|TRBV3-1|TRBJ2-3
CASSQGTYPDTQYF
TGTGCCAGCAGCCAGGGGACTTACCCAGATACGCAGTATTTT
>TRBD2|few|TRBV10-3|TRBJ2-1
CAISGGLAGDEQFF
TGTGCCATCAGCGGGGGACTAGCGGGAGATGAGCAGTTCTTC
>TRBD2|many|TRBV12-3/TRBV12-4|TRBJ2-7
CASSHTSGYEQYF
TGTGCCAGCAGCCACACTAGCGGGTACGAGCAGTACTTC
>-|-|TRBV7-9|TRBJ2-3
CASKIGQGTQYF
TGTGCCAGTAAAATCGGTCAGGGTACGCAGTATTTT
>-|few|TRBV6-1|TRBJ1-4
CASSLQHREKLFF
TGTGCCAGCAGCCTACAACATAGGGAAAAACTGTTTTTT
>TRBD1|few|TRBV6-1|TRBJ2-5
CASRAGTGIAKTQYF
TGTGCCAGCAGGGCCGGGACAGGGATTGCGAAGACCCAGTACTTC
>TRBD2|-|TRBV12-5|TRBJ2-1
CASGLTSGGVNEQFF
TGTGCTAGTGGTTTGACTAGCGGGGGGGTCAATGAGCAGTTCTTC
>-|-|TRBV7-3|TRBJ2-7
CASSPIASVYEQYF
TGTGCCAGCAGCCCCATCGCTAGCGTTTACGAGCAGTACTTC